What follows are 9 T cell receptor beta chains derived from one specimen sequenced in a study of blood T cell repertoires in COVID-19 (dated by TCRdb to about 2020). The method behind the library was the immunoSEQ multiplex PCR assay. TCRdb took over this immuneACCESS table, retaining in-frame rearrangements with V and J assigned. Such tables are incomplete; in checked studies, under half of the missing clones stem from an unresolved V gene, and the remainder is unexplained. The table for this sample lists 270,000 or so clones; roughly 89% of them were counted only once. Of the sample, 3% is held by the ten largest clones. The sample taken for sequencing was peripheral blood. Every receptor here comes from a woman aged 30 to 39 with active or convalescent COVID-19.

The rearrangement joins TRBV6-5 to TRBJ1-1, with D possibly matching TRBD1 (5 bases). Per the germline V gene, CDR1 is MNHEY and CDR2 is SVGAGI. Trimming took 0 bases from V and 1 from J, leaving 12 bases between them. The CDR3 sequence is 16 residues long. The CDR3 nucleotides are TGTGCCAGCAGTTACTCTTCGCAGGGCTGGAACACTGAAGCTTTCTTT. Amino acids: CASSYSSQGWNTEAFF.

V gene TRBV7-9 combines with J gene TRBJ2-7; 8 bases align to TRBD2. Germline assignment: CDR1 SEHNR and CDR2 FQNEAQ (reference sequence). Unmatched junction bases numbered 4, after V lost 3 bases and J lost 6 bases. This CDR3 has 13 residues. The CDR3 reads CASSFGGGSEQYF. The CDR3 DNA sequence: TGTGCCAGCAGCTTCGGCGGGGGGAGCGAGCAGTACTTC.

The CDR3 coding sequence is TGTGCCAGTAGCCAGGGCCCCGCGGGGATTATGAACACTGAAGCTTTCTTT. Its translation: CASSQGPAGIMNTEAFF. The gene calls are TRBV19 and TRBJ1-1; D perhaps matches TRBD1 (5 bases). Germline assignment: CDR1 LNHDA and CDR2 SQIVND (reference sequence). This CDR3 has 17 amino acids. The germline V and J ends were trimmed by 6 bases and 0 bases, with 20 bases remaining between them.

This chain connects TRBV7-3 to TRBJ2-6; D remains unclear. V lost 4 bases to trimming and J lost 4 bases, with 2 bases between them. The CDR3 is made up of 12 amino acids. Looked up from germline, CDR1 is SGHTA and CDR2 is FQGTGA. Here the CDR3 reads CASSSGANVLTF. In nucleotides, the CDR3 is TGTGCCAGCAGCTCGGGGGCCAACGTCCTGACTTTC.

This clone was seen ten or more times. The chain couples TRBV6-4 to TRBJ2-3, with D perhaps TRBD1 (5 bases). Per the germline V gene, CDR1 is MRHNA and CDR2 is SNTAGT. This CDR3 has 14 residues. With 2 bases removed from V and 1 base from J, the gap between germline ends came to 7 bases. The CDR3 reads CASSDRGGTDTQYF. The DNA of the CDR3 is TGTGCCAGCAGTGACAGGGGCGGCACAGATACGCAGTATTTT.

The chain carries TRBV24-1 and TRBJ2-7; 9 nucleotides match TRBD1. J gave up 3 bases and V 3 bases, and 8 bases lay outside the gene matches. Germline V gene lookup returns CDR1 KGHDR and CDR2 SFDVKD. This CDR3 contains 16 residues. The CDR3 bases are TGTGCCACCAGTGATCCGGACAGGGGACGGGACTACGAGCAGTACTTC. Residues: CATSDPDRGRDYEQYF.

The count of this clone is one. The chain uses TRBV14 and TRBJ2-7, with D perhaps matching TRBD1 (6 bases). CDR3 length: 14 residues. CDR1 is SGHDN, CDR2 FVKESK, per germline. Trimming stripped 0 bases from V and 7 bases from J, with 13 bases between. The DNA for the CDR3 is TGTGCCAGCAGCCAAGAAACAGGGATTGGGGAGCAGTACTTC. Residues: CASSQETGIGEQYF.

The CDR3 is CASSRGDSYNSPLHF. CDR3 DNA: TGTGCCAGCAGTCGTGGAGACAGCTATAATTCACCCCTCCACTTT. This chain joins TRBV6-2 or TRBV6-3 and TRBJ1-6; a possible D gene is TRBD1 (5 bases). The germline V and J ends were trimmed by 5 bases and 3 bases, with 11 bases remaining between them. This CDR3 spans 15 amino acids. Germline V lookup: CDR1 MNHEY, CDR2 SVGEGT.

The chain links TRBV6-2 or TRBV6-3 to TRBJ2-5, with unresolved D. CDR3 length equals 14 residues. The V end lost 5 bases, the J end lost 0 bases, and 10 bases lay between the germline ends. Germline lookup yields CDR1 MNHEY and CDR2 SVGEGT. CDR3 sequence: CASSLRSNQETQYF. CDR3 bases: TGTGCCAGCAGTCTGCGATCCAACCAAGAGACCCAGTACTTC.